This T cell receptor (delta chain) was sequenced in a study of γδ T cells in repeated Plasmodium falciparum infection. This clone has just a few counts. A far larger clone lies a single base away; this is likely a read error. Other DNA sequences in this sample translate to the same CDR3. TCRdb re-called the multiplex PCR reads using CATT. The sample shows over 45,000 delta-chain clones, over 1.5% of them seen only once. The TCR was taken from a pool of human donors (malaria-infected and uninfected, not separated). The specimen sequenced was gamma-delta T cells from blood.

The CDR3, as DNA: TGTGCCCTTGGGGGGCTACGAGCCAGCACCCTAACCCTGACAGCACAACTCTTCTTT. This codes for CALGGLRASTLTLTAQLFF. The J gene is TRDJ2, the V gene TRDV1, with a possible D match to TRDD3 (6 bases). The CDR3 extends over 19 amino acids. The germline CDR1 and CDR2 sequences are TSWWSYY and QGS.